A selection of T cell receptor beta chains follows, all from one sample in a study of monozygotic twins with inflammatory bowel disease. TCRdb re-called the 5' RACE reads, yielding one record per CDR3 amino acid sequence without DNA. Across under 200,000 distinct CDR3 sequences, the top ten clones capture under 3.5% of the sample. Material for sequencing was blood. These receptors originate from a human donor with ulcerative colitis or Crohn's disease, or a healthy co-twin of an affected twin (not recorded which). CDR3s include the opening cysteine and the closing phenylalanine or tryptophan. Each record gives: V gene, J gene, CDR3 protein.

>TRBV5-8|TRBJ2-7
CASSINLQGTSSYEQYF
>TRBV18|TRBJ1-1
CASSPGPMNTEAFF
>TRBV7-9|TRBJ1-1
CASIKGGARGAFF
>TRBV20-1|TRBJ2-2
CSAPKGGLAGSGELFF
>TRBV10-3|TRBJ2-5
CAISPGTVETQYF
>TRBV7-8|TRBJ2-2
CASTPVAGGTGELFF
>TRBV5-1|TRBJ2-7
CASSLETGRDEQYF
>TRBV7-2|TRBJ2-1
CASSLVGGIYEQFF
>TRBV20-1|TRBJ2-1
CSARERVSSYNEQFF
>TRBV7-3|TRBJ2-2
CASSLTGKNTGELFF